A single sample gave rise to the 26 T cell receptor beta chains below, sequenced in a study of regulatory T cells in long-lasting Graves disease (dated by TCRdb to about 2021). Interpreted using the paper, the time point label stands for: persistent/refractory GD, antithyroid drugs over 5 years with positive TRAb. For both TCR sequencing and RNA sequencing, RNA was extracted from PBMCs in TRIzol. The receptor library was made with multiplex PCR. These reads were obtained on an Illumina HiSeq 4000. iRepertoire HTBI primers and Arm-PCR amplification of CDR3 regions were used to construct TCR beta libraries. The raw public reads went through TCRdb reprocessing: fastp at Q25, MiXCR clone calling, in-frame beta chains kept. All rows with the same CDR3 protein become a single entry with the most common DNA and genes. Present in this sample are hundreds of thousands of distinct CDR3 sequences, less than 25% of which were seen just once. Under 9% of the sample is held by the ten biggest clonotypes.

This specimen was peripheral blood mononuclear cells (PBMCs), taken when the disease was refractory, from a patient treated with antithyroid drugs. The receptors were gathered from a female donor with Graves disease.

The chain combines TRBV6-9 with TRBJ2-1; 8 nucleotides agree with TRBD2. The V gene end was trimmed by 4 bases and the J gene end by 2 bases; junction bases not matched to a gene: 4. The CDR3 is 15 residues long. CDR1 and CDR2 (germline): MNHGY, SVAAGI. The CDR3 region has the DNA TGTGCCAGCAGTTCCCCGGGAGGGCCCTACAATGAGCAGTTCTTC. Protein product: CASSSPGGPYNEQFF.

This clonotype was detected a few times. The chain couples TRBV12-5 to TRBJ1-5; 7 nucleotides align to TRBD1. V lost 3 bases to trimming and J lost 7 bases; unmatched junction nucleotides: 9. This CDR3 is 15 amino acids long. CDR1 is LGHNT and CDR2 is FRNRAP in the germline V gene. The CDR3: CASGFQGQGDQPQHF. Written as DNA, the CDR3 is TGTGCTAGTGGTTTTCAGGGGCAGGGGGACCAGCCCCAGCATTTT.

The sample holds many counts of this clonotype. This sequence joins TRBV3-1 and TRBJ1-2; D remains unclear. The CDR3 loop spans 14 amino acids. Germline CDR1 reads LGHDT; CDR2 reads YNNKEL (reference sequence). V lost 1 base and J lost 13, with 19 bases in between. Here the CDR3 DNA reads TGTGCCAGCAGCCAAGGTGGGTGGATAGAGGATGCCACCTTC. This sequence encodes CASSQGGWIEDATF.

This clonotype was seen ten or more times. The junction departs from germline at one end; a sequencing error may be responsible. This chain joins TRBV12-3 or TRBV12-4 and TRBJ1-5; D gene unclear. This CDR3 is 14 amino acids long. This CDR3 reads CASRLGRRNQPQHF. The DNA of the CDR3 is TGTGCCAGCAGGTTAGGACGGCGTAATCAGCCCCAGCATTTT.

This clonotype turned up a few times. J is TRBJ2-5 and V is TRBV20-1; D not certain. CDR1 is DFQATT and CDR2 is SNEGSKA in the germline V gene (reference sequence). Trimming cost V 1 base and J 7 bases, with 16 bases left between them. This CDR3 region has 14 residues. The CDR3 region is CSARVRLSRRTQYF. The CDR3 coding sequence is TGCAGTGCTAGAGTAAGGCTTTCAAGAAGGACCCAGTACTTC.

This clonotype came up many times. The chain combines TRBV11-2 with TRBJ2-2; 11 bases align to TRBD2. Per the germline V gene, CDR1 is SGHAT and CDR2 is FQNNGV. V lost 5 bases, J lost 6 bases, and 8 bases stayed unmatched. The CDR3 sequence is 16 residues long. The CDR3 DNA is TGTGCCAGCAGCCCCATAGCGGGAGGGCCCTCCGGGGAGCTGTTTTTT. Its protein is CASSPIAGGPSGELFF.

This clonotype was observed a few times. The chain has TRBV7-2 and TRBJ1-4; D remains ambiguous. The CDR3 is 14 residues long. The germline V gene has CDR1 SGHTA and CDR2 FQGNSA. Trimming cost V 5 bases and J 2 bases, with 9 bases left between them. The CDR3 region is CASSRVGTNEKLFF. The CDR3 bases are TGTGCCAGCAGCCGGGTAGGGACTAATGAAAAACTGTTTTTT.

This clonotype was counted between two and nine times. V usage is TRBV3-1 and J usage is TRBJ2-3; D call uncertain. The CDR3 has 12 amino acids. V dropped 3 bases and J dropped 2 bases, with 3 bases sitting between them. Looked up from germline, CDR1 is LGHDT and CDR2 is YNNKEL (reference sequence). The CDR3 loop reads CASSQNTDTQYF. The CDR3 region has the DNA TGTGCCAGCAGCCAGAACACAGATACGCAGTATTTT.

This clonotype occurred a few times. This chain links TRBV3-1 with TRBJ2-7; the D is unclear. Trimming left V 1 base short and J 6 bases short, with 19 bases between. CDR1 LGHDT and CDR2 YNNKEL come from the germline V gene (reference sequence). The CDR3 extends over 16 amino acids. CDR3 loop: CASSQVVGMWEGEQYF. CDR3 bases: TGTGCCAGCAGCCAAGTGGTGGGGATGTGGGAAGGCGAGCAGTACTTC.

This clonotype was observed at least ten times. This chain joins TRBV9 and TRBJ2-7; tentatively, D is TRBD1 (5 bases). V was shortened by 0 bases and J by 6 bases, with 13 bases between the two germline ends. The CDR3 covers 14 residues. Germline V CDR1 and CDR2: SGDLS, YYNGEE. Written as DNA, the CDR3 is TGTGCCAGCAGCGTAGCCAGGGTTACGGGCGAGCAGTACTTC. The encoded protein is CASSVARVTGEQYF.

This clonotype was seen a few times. The CDR3 nucleotides read TGTGCCAGCAGCCACGGAAGCGGGCTCAGCACAGATACGCAGTATTTT. Amino acid sequence: CASSHGSGLSTDTQYF. The chain uses TRBV3-1 and TRBJ2-3; D may be TRBD2 (6 bases). V was cut by 3 bases and J by 0 bases, with 13 bases left in between. Germline-derived CDR1 and CDR2 are LGHDT and YNNKEL (reference sequence). CDR3 length equals 16 residues.

This clonotype occurred many times. The chain recombines TRBV27 with TRBJ1-1, with D perhaps TRBD1 (5 bases). Germline loops: CDR1 MNHEY, CDR2 SMNVEV (reference sequence). V lost 2 bases and J 5 bases, leaving 9 bases between the germline ends. The CDR3 is 13 residues long. The CDR3 reads CASSLVGRTEAFF. DNA of the CDR3: TGTGCCAGCAGTTTAGTGGGGCGAACTGAAGCTTTCTTT.

A note on this clonotype: This may stem from a read error, because a much larger clone lies one nucleotide away. This rearrangement joins TRBV10-3 to TRBJ1-4, with TRBD1 identical over 12 bases. Germline loops: CDR1 ENHRY, CDR2 SYGVKD. This CDR3 has 14 residues. The CDR3 DNA sequence: TGTGCCATCAGCTCCGGGACAGGGGGCGAAAACCTGTTTTTT. It specifies CAISSGTGGENLFF.

This clonotype has ten or more counts. This chain joins TRBV11-2 and TRBJ2-7, with D possibly TRBD1 on 5 matching bases. V was trimmed by 5 bases and J by 0 bases, leaving 14 bases between them. Germline loops: CDR1 SGHAT, CDR2 FQNNGV. The CDR3 has 15 amino acids. The CDR3 sequence is CASSLLDTASYEQYF. The DNA of the CDR3 is TGTGCCAGCAGCCTCCTGGACACGGCCTCCTACGAGCAGTACTTC.

This clonotype occurred many times. The chain couples TRBV20-1 to TRBJ1-1; D call uncertain. Trimming pared 0 bases from V and 0 bases from J, leaving 14 bases between. The CDR3 is 16 residues long. Germline CDR1 and CDR2: DFQATT and SNEGSKA (reference sequence). The CDR3 spells CSARDTAPILNTEAFF. CDR3 nucleotide sequence: TGCAGTGCTAGAGATACAGCACCGATCTTGAACACTGAAGCTTTCTTT.

This clonotype showed up just a few times. J is TRBJ2-7 and V is TRBV29-1; TRBD1 agrees at 9 bases. CDR1 SQVTM and CDR2 ANQGSEA come from the germline V gene. After removal of 2 bases from V and 3 bases from J, the junction contained 8 bases not matched to a gene. There are 15 residues in the CDR3. The CDR3 nucleotides read TGCAGCGTTGAAACCCCCGGGACAGGGAACTACGAGCAGTACTTC. This gives the protein CSVETPGTGNYEQYF.

In this sample, this clonotype turned up once. The chain couples TRBV20-1 to TRBJ1-3; no definite D call. Trimming removed 6 bases from V and 0 bases from J, with 15 bases in between. Germline lookup yields CDR1 DFQATT and CDR2 SNEGSKA (reference sequence). This CDR3 has 15 amino acids. The CDR3: CSASDGGVSGNTIYF. CDR3 coding DNA: TGCAGTGCCTCCGACGGTGGAGTCTCTGGAAACACCATATATTTT.

The chain recombines TRBV27 with TRBJ2-1, with 9 positions matching TRBD1. The CDR3 contains 18 residues. Germline V gene sequence: CDR1 MNHEY, CDR2 SMNVEV (reference sequence). The J segment lost 10 bases and the V segment lost 4 bases, leaving 20 bases of the junction unmatched. The CDR3 spells CASSSWKPRDRAAGEQFF. DNA of the CDR3: TGTGCCAGCAGTTCTTGGAAACCCCGGGACAGGGCGGCCGGAGAGCAGTTCTTC.

The chain has TRBV20-1 and TRBJ2-5, with 11 bases aligning to TRBD1. Trimming at V came to 4 bases and at J to 4 bases, leaving 5 bases not matched to a gene. This CDR3 has 14 amino acids. From germline, CDR1 is DFQATT and CDR2 SNEGSKA (reference sequence). CDR3 protein: CSAIRTGGRETQYF. In DNA, the CDR3 is TGCAGTGCTATACGGACAGGGGGCAGAGAGACCCAGTACTTC.

The chain employs TRBV6-5 and TRBJ2-2; no reliable D call. The CDR3 sequence is 13 residues long. The V gene's germline CDR1 is MNHEY and CDR2 SVGAGI. V shed 2 bases and J shed 2 bases, with 3 bases lying between them. The CDR3 sequence is CASSYDNTGELFF. Here the CDR3 DNA reads TGTGCCAGCAGTTACGACAACACCGGGGAGCTGTTTTTT.

Comment on this clonotype: A much larger clone differs by one base, so this may be a read error. The rearrangement joins TRBV27 to TRBJ1-2; D is possibly TRBD1 (6 bases). V was pared by 5 bases and J by 4 bases, with 14 bases between. Germline loops: CDR1 MNHEY, CDR2 SMNVEV (reference sequence). The length of the CDR3 is 14 residues. DNA of the CDR3: TGTGCCAGCAGTCCCCGGACAGCGACCTATGGCTACACCTTC. Its protein is CASSPRTATYGYTF.

This clonotype was observed at least ten times. This rearrangement joins TRBV6-5 to TRBJ1-2; D possibly corresponds to TRBD1 (5 bases). Germline V CDR1 and CDR2: MNHEY, SVGAGI. The CDR3 length is 14 residues. V dropped 2 bases and J dropped 5 bases, with 12 bases sitting between them. CDR3 protein: CASSYGGTAYGYTF. The DNA of the CDR3 is TGTGCCAGCAGTTACGGAGGGACGGCATATGGCTACACCTTC.

Many counts were recorded for this clonotype. Here the CDR3 DNA reads TGTGCCAGCAGCTCCCCGGGACTAGCGGAAGAGACCCAGTACTTC. Translated, it gives CASSSPGLAEETQYF. This chain connects TRBV7-2 to TRBJ2-5, with TRBD2 matching over 11 bases. Per germline, CDR1 SGHTA and CDR2 FQGNSA. V gave up 4 bases and J gave up 3 bases; unmatched junction bases: 4. CDR3 length equals 15 residues.

The chain links TRBV5-1 to TRBJ1-1, with D possibly TRBD1 on 6 matching bases. V lost 5 bases to trimming and J lost 0 bases, with 17 bases between them. The CDR3 has 16 residues. From germline, CDR1 is SGHRS and CDR2 YFSETQ. The CDR3 loop is CASSTGQAFMNTEAFF. CDR3 sequence (DNA): TGCGCCAGCAGTACGGGACAAGCCTTCATGAACACTGAAGCTTTCTTT.

This clonotype was seen ten or more times. The chain uses TRBV27 and TRBJ1-2; 8 bases align to TRBD1. V lost 3 bases to trimming and J lost 2 bases; unmatched junction nucleotides: 5. This CDR3 region has 15 residues. Germline V gene lookup returns CDR1 MNHEY and CDR2 SMNVEV (reference sequence). CDR3 amino acids: CASSFWTGSNYGYTF. The DNA of the CDR3 is TGTGCCAGCAGTTTCTGGACAGGGTCAAACTATGGCTACACCTTC.

In this sample, this clonotype turned up many times. The chain combines TRBV10-3 with TRBJ1-2; the match to TRBD1 covers 7 bases. Germline V gives CDR1 ENHRY, CDR2 SYGVKD. This CDR3 has 13 residues. V lost 11 bases, J lost 9 bases, and 15 bases stayed unmatched. The CDR3 sequence is CAARDRADLSYTF. DNA for the CDR3: TGTGCCGCCCGGGACAGAGCTGACCTGAGCTACACCTTC.